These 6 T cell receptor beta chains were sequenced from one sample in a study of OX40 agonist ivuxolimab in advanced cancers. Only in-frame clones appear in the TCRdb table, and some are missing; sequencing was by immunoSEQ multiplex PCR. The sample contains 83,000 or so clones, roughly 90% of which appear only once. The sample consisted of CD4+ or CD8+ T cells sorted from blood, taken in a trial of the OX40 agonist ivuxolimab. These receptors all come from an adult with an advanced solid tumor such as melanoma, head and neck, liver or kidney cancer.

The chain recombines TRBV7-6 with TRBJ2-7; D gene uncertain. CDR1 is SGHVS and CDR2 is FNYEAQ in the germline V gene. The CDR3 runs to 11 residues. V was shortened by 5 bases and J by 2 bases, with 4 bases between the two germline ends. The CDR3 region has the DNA TGTGCCAGCAGCCCAGCCTACGAGCAGTACTTC. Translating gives CASSPAYEQYF.

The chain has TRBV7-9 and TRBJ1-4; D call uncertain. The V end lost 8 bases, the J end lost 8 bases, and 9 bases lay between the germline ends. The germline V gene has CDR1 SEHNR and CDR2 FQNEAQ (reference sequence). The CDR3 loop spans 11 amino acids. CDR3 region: CASAYGEKLFF. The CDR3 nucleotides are TGTGCCAGCGCCTACGGGGAAAAACTGTTTTTT.

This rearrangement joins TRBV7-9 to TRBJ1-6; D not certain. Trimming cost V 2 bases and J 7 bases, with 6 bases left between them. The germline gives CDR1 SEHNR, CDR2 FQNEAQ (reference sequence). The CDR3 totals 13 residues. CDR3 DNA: TGTGCCAGCAGCTTAATGGAGAATTCACCCCTCCACTTT. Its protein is CASSLMENSPLHF. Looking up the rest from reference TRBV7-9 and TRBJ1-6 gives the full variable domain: DTGVSQNPRHKITKRGQNVTFRCDPISEHNRLYWYRQTLGQGPEFLTYFQNEAQLEKSRLLSDRFSAERPKGSFSTLEIQRTEQGDSAMYLCASSLMENSPLHFGNGTRLTVT.

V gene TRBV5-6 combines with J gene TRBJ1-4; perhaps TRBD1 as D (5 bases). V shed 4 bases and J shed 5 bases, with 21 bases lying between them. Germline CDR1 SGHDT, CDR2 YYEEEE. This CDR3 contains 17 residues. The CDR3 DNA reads TGTGCCAGCAGCCCGAGTTGGGGTACAGACAGCAATGAAAAACTGTTTTTT. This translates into CASSPSWGTDSNEKLFF.

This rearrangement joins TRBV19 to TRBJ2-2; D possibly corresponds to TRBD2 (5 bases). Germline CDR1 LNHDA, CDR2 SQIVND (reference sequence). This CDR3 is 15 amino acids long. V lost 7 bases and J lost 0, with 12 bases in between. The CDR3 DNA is TGTGCCAGTAAGAAGGGCGGGCCGAACACCGGGGAGCTGTTTTTT. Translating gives CASKKGGPNTGELFF. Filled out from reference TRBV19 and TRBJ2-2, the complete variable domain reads DGGITQSPKYLFRKEGQNVTLSCEQNLNHDAMYWYRQDPGQGLRLIYYSQIVNDFQKGDIAEGYSVSREKKESFPLTVTSAQKNPTAFYLCASKKGGPNTGELFFGEGSRLTVL.

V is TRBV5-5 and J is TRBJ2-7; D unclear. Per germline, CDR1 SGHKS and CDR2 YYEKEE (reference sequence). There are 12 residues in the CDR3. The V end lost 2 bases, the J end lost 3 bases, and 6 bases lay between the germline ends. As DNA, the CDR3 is TGTGCCAGCAGCTTAAGCAGCTACGAGCAGTACTTC. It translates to CASSLSSYEQYF.